This entry features one TCR beta chain sequence. This sample is part of a study of blood T cell repertoires in COVID-19. Across the whole study: The origin of the acute and convalescent COVID-19 samples was the United States, Italy and Spain. T cells, B-cell-depleted T cells, or PBMCs supplied cDNA or gDNA.

Authors' processing steps: From reference gene primer amplification, estimates of nucleated cell counts were derived. Profiled with immunoSEQ multiplex PCR; TCRdb holds only in-frame clones, not every one. V and J calls and clone size are as listed in that table; D and trimming were resolved from the DNA. The sample comprises approximately 100,000 clones, under 85% of which are singletons, and roughly 12% rests with the top ten. CDR1 is LNHDA, CDR2 SQIVND, per germline (reference sequence). This CDR3 comprises 15 residues. J gave up 2 bases and V 5 bases, and 7 bases lay outside the gene matches. Sequencing was carried out using peripheral blood. This chain uses TRBV19 with TRBJ1-2; 8 bases are shared with TRBD1. This sequence originates from a human donor in a cohort sampled during active COVID-19. The CDR3 spells CASSHPRQGNYGYTF. As DNA, the CDR3 is TGTGCCAGTAGTCACCCGCGACAGGGGAACTATGGCTACACCTTC. The complete variable domain, with remaining parts taken from reference TRBV19 and TRBJ1-2, reads DGGITQSPKYLFRKEGQNVTLSCEQNLNHDAMYWYRQDPGQGLRLIYYSQIVNDFQKGDIAEGYSVSREKKESFPLTVTSAQKNPTAFYLCASSHPRQGNYGYTFGSGTRLTVV.